A selection of T cell receptor beta chains follows, all from one sample in a study of blood T cell repertoires in COVID-19. Here immunoSEQ multiplex PCR was the method, and the copy in TCRdb shows in-frame clones only, minus some. The top ten hold around 22% of the sample, which has about 98,000 clones, 75% to 85% seen once. What was sequenced was peripheral blood. These receptors were obtained from a man between 65 and 80 years old with acute or convalescent COVID-19. Both conserved end residues are part of each CDR3. D genes are given only for firm matches.

J: TRBJ2-7
D: NA
V: TRBV21-1
DNA: TGTGCCAGCAGTATCGAGGTGTGGGAGCAGTACTTC
CDR3: CASSIEVWEQYF

J: TRBJ2-7
D: TRBD2
V: TRBV28
DNA: TGTGCCAGCCCCGGAACCAGCGGGAGCCCCAGGGACGAGCAGTACTTC
CDR3: CASPGTSGSPRDEQYF

J: TRBJ2-7
D: NA
V: TRBV7-9
DNA: TGTGCCAGCAGCTTACTCGCGCGGGACGAGCAGTACTTC
CDR3: CASSLLARDEQYF

J: TRBJ2-7
D: NA
V: TRBV29-1
DNA: TGCAGCGTTGAGGGGGGGCAGGGGGCGACCTACGAGCAGTACTTC
CDR3: CSVEGGQGATYEQYF

J: TRBJ2-3
D: TRBD2
V: TRBV13
DNA: TGTGCCAGCAGCTTAGGACTAGCGGGAGCCACAGATACGCAGTATTTT
CDR3: CASSLGLAGATDTQYF

J: TRBJ2-7
D: NA
V: TRBV11-2
DNA: TGTGCCAGCAGCTTAGGGGGCAGGGCGGCCTACGAGCAGTACTTC
CDR3: CASSLGGRAAYEQYF

J: TRBJ2-1
D: TRBD2
V: TRBV7-9
DNA: TGTGCCAGCAGCGGGACTAGCGGCAGTAATGAGCAGTTCTTC
CDR3: CASSGTSGSNEQFF

J: TRBJ1-2
D: TRBD1
V: TRBV20-1
DNA: TGCAGTGCTAGTCGGCAGGGGGATATGGATGGCTACACCTTC
CDR3: CSASRQGDMDGYTF

J: TRBJ2-7
D: TRBD1
V: TRBV10-1
DNA: TGCGCCAGCAGCGATCATAGACAGGGCAACGAGCAGTACTTC
CDR3: CASSDHRQGNEQYF

J: TRBJ1-1
D: TRBD1
V: TRBV2
DNA: TGTGCCAGCAGTGCACGGACAGGGATTTGGACTGAAGCTTTCTTT
CDR3: CASSARTGIWTEAFF